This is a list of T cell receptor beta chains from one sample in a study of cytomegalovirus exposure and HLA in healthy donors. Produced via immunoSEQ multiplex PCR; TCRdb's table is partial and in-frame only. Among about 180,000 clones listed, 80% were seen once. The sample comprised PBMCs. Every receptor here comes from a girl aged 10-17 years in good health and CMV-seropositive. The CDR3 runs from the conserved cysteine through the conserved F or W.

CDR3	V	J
CSVIRGMNTEAFF	TRBV29-1	TRBJ1-1
CASSLGGRSSYEQYF	TRBV4-1	TRBJ2-7
CASRFGGVKQDTQYF	TRBV19	TRBJ2-3
CAWSPRGDQPQHF	TRBV30	TRBJ1-5
CASSLSGPHTEAFF	TRBV27	TRBJ1-1
CSVAGTGGGNQPQHF	TRBV29-1	TRBJ1-5
CASRGIGQGKEKLFF	TRBV4-1	TRBJ1-4
CASSGDIYGYTF	TRBV25-1	TRBJ1-2
CASSPYAGGELFF	TRBV18	TRBJ2-2
CASSLSTGQPYEQYF	TRBV7-8	TRBJ2-7
CASSQVGVDQPQHF	TRBV4-1	TRBJ1-5
CASSQIMSYEQYF	TRBV4-1	TRBJ2-7
CASSYAPYEQYF	TRBV6-5	TRBJ2-7
CSVWLLNQETQYF	TRBV29-1	TRBJ2-5
CASSYEGAYEQYF	TRBV6-6	TRBJ2-7
CARSLQEVVPGANVLTF	TRBV5-3	TRBJ2-6